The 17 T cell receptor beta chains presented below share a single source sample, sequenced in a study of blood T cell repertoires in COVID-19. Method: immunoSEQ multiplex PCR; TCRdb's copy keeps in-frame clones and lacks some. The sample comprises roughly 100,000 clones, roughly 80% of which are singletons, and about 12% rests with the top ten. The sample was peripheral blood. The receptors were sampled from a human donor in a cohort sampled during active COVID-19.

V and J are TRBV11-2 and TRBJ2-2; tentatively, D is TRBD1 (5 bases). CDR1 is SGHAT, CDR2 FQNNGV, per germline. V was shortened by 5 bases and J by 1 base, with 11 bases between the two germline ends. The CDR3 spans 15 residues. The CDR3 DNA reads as TGTGCCAGCAGCCCTCAGGGATGGAACACCGGGGAGCTGTTTTTT. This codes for CASSPQGWNTGELFF.

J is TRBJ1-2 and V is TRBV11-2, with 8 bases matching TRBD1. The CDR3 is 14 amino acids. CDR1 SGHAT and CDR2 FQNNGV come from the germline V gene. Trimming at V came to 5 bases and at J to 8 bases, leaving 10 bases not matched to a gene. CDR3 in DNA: TGTGCCAGCAGCCAAGACAGGGGCGCAAAGGGCTACACCTTC. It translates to CASSQDRGAKGYTF.

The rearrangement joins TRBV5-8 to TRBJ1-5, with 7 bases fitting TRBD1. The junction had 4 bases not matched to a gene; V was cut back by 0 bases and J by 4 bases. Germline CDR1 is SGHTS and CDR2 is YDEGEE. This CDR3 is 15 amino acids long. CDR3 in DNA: TGTGCCAGCAGCTTGGAGGGGGCAAGGAATCAGCCCCAGCATTTT. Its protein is CASSLEGARNQPQHF.

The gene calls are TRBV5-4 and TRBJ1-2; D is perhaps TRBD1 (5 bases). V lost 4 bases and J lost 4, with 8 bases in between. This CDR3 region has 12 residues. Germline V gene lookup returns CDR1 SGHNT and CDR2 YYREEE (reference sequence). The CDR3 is CASSPGGYGYTF. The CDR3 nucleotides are TGTGCCAGCAGCCCGGGGGGCTATGGCTACACCTTC.

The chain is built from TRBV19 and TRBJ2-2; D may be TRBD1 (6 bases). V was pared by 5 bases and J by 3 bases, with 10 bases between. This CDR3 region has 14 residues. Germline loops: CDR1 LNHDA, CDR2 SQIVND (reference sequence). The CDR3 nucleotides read TGTGCCAGTAGTCCCACAGGGTACACCGGGGAGCTGTTTTTT. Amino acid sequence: CASSPTGYTGELFF.

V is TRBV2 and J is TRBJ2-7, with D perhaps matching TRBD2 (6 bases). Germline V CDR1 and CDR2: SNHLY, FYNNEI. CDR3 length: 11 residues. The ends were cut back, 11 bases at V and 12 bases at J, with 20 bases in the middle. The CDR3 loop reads CASAGSISGYF. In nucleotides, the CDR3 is TGTGCCTCAGCAGGAAGTATTAGCGGGTACTTC.

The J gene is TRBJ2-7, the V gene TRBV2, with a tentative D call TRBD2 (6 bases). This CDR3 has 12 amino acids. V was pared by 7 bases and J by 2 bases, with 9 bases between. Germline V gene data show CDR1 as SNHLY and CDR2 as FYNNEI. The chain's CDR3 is CASKGLTYEQYF. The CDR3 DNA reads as TGTGCCAGCAAGGGACTGACCTACGAGCAGTACTTC.

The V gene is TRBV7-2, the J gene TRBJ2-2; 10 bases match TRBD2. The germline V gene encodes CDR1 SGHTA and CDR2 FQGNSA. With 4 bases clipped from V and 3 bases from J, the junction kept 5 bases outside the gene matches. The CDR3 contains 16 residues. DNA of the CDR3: TGTGCCAGCAGCTCCCAGCGGGGGGGCGACACCGGGGAGCTGTTTTTT. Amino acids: CASSSQRGGDTGELFF.

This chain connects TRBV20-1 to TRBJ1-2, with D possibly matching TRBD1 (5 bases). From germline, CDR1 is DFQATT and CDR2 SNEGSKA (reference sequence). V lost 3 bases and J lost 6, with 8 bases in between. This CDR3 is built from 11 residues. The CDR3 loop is CSASAGNGYTF. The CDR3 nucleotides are TGCAGTGCTAGTGCAGGGAATGGCTACACCTTC.

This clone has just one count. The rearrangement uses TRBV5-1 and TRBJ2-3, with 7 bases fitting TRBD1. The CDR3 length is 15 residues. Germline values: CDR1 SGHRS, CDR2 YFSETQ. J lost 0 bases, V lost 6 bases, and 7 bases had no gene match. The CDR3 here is CASTTGSPSTDTQYF. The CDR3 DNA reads TGCGCCAGCACGACAGGGTCCCCTAGCACAGATACGCAGTATTTT.

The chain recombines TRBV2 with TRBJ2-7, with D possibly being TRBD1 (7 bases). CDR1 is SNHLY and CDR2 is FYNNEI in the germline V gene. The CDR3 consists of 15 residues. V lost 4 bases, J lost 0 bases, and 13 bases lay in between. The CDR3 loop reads CASSAQGGSSYEQYF. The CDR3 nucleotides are TGTGCCAGCAGTGCCCAGGGGGGAAGCTCCTACGAGCAGTACTTC.

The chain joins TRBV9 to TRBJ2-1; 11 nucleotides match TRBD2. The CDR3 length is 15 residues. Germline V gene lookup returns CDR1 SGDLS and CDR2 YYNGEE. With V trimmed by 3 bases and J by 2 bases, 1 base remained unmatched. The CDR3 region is CASSASGGPYNEQFF. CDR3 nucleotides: TGTGCCAGCAGCGCTAGCGGGGGGCCCTACAATGAGCAGTTCTTC. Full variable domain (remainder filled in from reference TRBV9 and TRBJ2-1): DSGVTQTPKHLITATGQRVTLRCSPRSGDLSVYWYQQSLDQGLQFLIQYYNGEERAKGNILERFSAQQFPDLHSELNLSSLELGDSALYFCASSASGGPYNEQFFGPGTRLTVL.

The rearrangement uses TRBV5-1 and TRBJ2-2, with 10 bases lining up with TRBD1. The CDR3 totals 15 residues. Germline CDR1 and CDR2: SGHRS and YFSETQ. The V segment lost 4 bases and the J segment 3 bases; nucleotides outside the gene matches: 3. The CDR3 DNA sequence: TGCGCCAGCAGCAGGGACAGGGGATACACCGGGGAGCTGTTTTTT. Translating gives CASSRDRGYTGELFF.

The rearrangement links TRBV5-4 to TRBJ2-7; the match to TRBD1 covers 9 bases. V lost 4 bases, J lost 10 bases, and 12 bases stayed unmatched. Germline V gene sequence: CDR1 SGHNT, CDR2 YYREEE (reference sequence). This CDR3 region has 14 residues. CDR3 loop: CASSPDRGGVGQYF. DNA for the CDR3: TGTGCCAGCAGCCCCGACAGGGGGGGGGTCGGACAGTACTTC.

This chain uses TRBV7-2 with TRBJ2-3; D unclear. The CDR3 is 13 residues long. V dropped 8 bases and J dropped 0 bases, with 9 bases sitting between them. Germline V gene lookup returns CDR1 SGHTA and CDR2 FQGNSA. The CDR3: CASLKPSTDTQYF. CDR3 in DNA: TGTGCCAGCCTTAAGCCCAGCACAGATACGCAGTATTTT.

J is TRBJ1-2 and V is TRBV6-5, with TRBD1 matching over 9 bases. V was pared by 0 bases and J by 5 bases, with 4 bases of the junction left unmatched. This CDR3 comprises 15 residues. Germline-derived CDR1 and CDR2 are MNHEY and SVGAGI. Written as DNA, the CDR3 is TGTGCCAGCAGTTACTCGACCGGGACAGGGTATGGCTACACCTTC. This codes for CASSYSTGTGYGYTF.

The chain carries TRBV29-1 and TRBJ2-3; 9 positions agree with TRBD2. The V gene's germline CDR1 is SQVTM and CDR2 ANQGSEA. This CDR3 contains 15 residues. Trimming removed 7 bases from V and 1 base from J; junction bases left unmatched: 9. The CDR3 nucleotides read TGCAGCGCCGGCGGGGGGGAGAGAGGCACAGATACGCAGTATTTT. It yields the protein CSAGGGERGTDTQYF.